This TCR beta chain was sequenced during a study of shared clonotypes between healthy human individuals. The overall study: Researchers assigned three CD4 naive, three CD4 memory, two CD8 naive and one CD8 memory plate to each donor.

This clone was observed once. Clones were sequenced by immunoSEQ multiplex PCR, and TCRdb holds only the in-frame ones, with some missing. The profile shows a few million clones, under 97% of them singletons. HIV-negative, healthy adults without recent acute infections or vaccinations were the donors. The receptor's source is a man aged 18 to 35 in good health. Material: naive CD4+ T cells sorted from blood. The sample's subset: CD45RA+ positively selected.

The CDR3 bases are TGTGCCAGCAGTGAGAAGGGGGCGCTGCCTGGGGCCAACGTCCTGACTTTC. This gives the protein CASSEKGALPGANVLTF. The genes are TRBV6-1 and TRBJ2-6; the match to TRBD1 covers 7 bases. Germline values: CDR1 MNHNS, CDR2 SASEGT. With V trimmed by 3 bases and J by 2 bases, 7 bases remained unmatched. This CDR3 has 17 amino acids.